Presented here are 13 T cell receptor beta chains from one specimen sequenced in a study of blood T cell repertoires in COVID-19 (dated by TCRdb to the early 2020s). The library was produced with the immunoSEQ multiplex PCR assay. The table was pulled from immuneACCESS by TCRdb, which kept in-frame rearrangements only. Such tables lose some clones; where checked, under half of the loss comes from unresolved V genes, and the rest has no known cause. The sample table lists about 200,000 clones, 86% of them with a count of one. Jointly, the top ten make up around 6% of the sample. Sequencing was carried out using PBMCs or T cells enriched from blood (not recorded which). These receptors all stem from a man aged 35 to 55 with acute COVID-19.

V and J are TRBV7-8 and TRBJ2-1, with TRBD2 identical over 8 bases. The V gene end was trimmed by 5 bases and the J gene end by 7 bases; junction bases not matched to a gene: 10. Per the germline V gene, CDR1 is SGHVS and CDR2 is FQNEAQ. CDR3 length: 15 residues. The CDR3 spells CASSREAGAWNEQFF. CDR3 DNA: TGTGCCAGCAGCCGAGAAGCGGGAGCTTGGAATGAGCAGTTCTTC.

The gene calls are TRBV7-9 and TRBJ2-7, with unresolved D. V was cut by 7 bases and J by 4 bases, with 11 bases left in between. CDR3 length: 12 residues. From germline, CDR1 is SEHNR and CDR2 FQNEAQ (reference sequence). In DNA, the CDR3 is TGTGCCAGCACTCAAGCTGAATACGAGCAGTACTTC. Protein product: CASTQAEYEQYF. Filled out from reference TRBV7-9 and TRBJ2-7, the complete variable domain reads DTGVSQNPRHKITKRGQNVTFRCDPISEHNRLYWYRQTLGQGPEFLTYFQNEAQLEKSRLLSDRFSAERPKGSFSTLEIQRTEQGDSAMYLCASTQAEYEQYFGPGTRLTVT.

The J gene is TRBJ1-1, the V gene TRBV28; D perhaps matches TRBD1 (5 bases). Per the germline V gene, CDR1 is MDHEN and CDR2 is SYDVKM. V lost 6 bases and J 1 base, leaving 18 bases between the germline ends. The CDR3 is 16 amino acids. CDR3 in amino acids: CASRMGRGRRNTEAFF. In nucleotides, the CDR3 is TGTGCCAGCAGAATGGGGAGGGGACGAAGGAACACTGAAGCTTTCTTT.

This clone was seen just once. This chain uses TRBV7-2 with TRBJ2-1; maybe TRBD2 (6 bases). Germline assignment: CDR1 SGHTA and CDR2 FQGNSA. CDR3 length: 13 amino acids. The V and J ends lost 1 base and 10 bases respectively, with 11 bases between them. The CDR3 loop reads CASSLEVGGEQFF. CDR3 bases: TGTGCCAGCAGCTTAGAGGTTGGGGGGGAGCAGTTCTTC.

This sequence joins TRBV5-6 and TRBJ2-7; 7 bases agree with TRBD2. The J segment lost 2 bases and the V segment lost 4 bases, leaving 18 bases of the junction unmatched. Germline lookup yields CDR1 SGHDT and CDR2 YYEEEE. The CDR3 extends over 18 amino acids. The CDR3 protein is CASSRPGGKGEVAYEQYF. The CDR3 DNA sequence: TGTGCCAGCAGCCGACCGGGGGGAAAGGGTGAAGTGGCCTACGAGCAGTACTTC.

The V gene is TRBV4-1, the J gene TRBJ2-7; the match to TRBD2 covers 11 bases. Germline V lookup: CDR1 MGHRA, CDR2 YSYEKL. V was clipped by 0 bases and J by 2 bases; unmatched bases: 6. This CDR3 is 17 amino acids long. The chain's CDR3 is CASSQDRTSGRTYEQYF. The CDR3 region has the DNA TGCGCCAGCAGCCAAGATCGGACTAGCGGGCGGACCTACGAGCAGTACTTC.

Comments on this clone: The sample contains more than one DNA sequence encoding this CDR3. The rearrangement joins TRBV7-8 to TRBJ2-7; 7 bases are shared with TRBD2. Per the germline V gene, CDR1 is SGHVS and CDR2 is FQNEAQ. The CDR3 runs to 14 residues. Trimming removed 2 bases from V and 1 base from J; junction bases left unmatched: 2. In DNA, the CDR3 is TGTGCCAGCAGCTTACCTAGCGGATCCTACGAGCAGTACTTC. This translates into CASSLPSGSYEQYF.

This clone was seen a handful of times. The chain joins TRBV28 to TRBJ2-7; TRBD1 matches at 11 bases. The CDR3 is 15 amino acids. V dropped 7 bases and J dropped 5; count of bases not matched to a gene: 10. Per the germline V gene, CDR1 is MDHEN and CDR2 is SYDVKM. CDR3 DNA: TGTGCCAGCATAACCGGACAGGGGGCTCCCCACGAGCAGTACTTC. Its protein is CASITGQGAPHEQYF.

The J gene is TRBJ1-1, the V gene TRBV7-3; no definite D call. This CDR3 comprises 13 residues. Trimming took 5 bases from V and 0 from J, leaving 7 bases between them. In germline, CDR1 is SGHTA, CDR2 FQGTGA. CDR3 sequence reads: CASSASMNTEAFF. The CDR3 DNA is TGTGCCAGCAGCGCAAGCATGAACACTGAAGCTTTCTTT. The full variable domain, completed using reference TRBV7-3 and TRBJ1-1, is GAGVSQTPSNKVTEKGKYVELRCDPISGHTALYWYRQSLGQGPEFLIYFQGTGAADDSGLPNDRFFAVRPEGSVSTLKIQRTERGDSAVYLCASSASMNTEAFFGQGTRLTVV.

The V call is TRBV15, the J call TRBJ1-4, with D unclear. Germline V gene lookup returns CDR1 LNHNV and CDR2 YYDKDF (reference sequence). Between the trimmed V and J ends, which lost 2 bases and 7 bases, there was a span of 20 bases. The length of the CDR3 is 17 residues. For the CDR3, the DNA is TGTGCCACCAGCAGATCACTACCTTGGGTGAGGAGTGAAAAACTGTTTTTT. Protein: CATSRSLPWVRSEKLFF.

This chain links TRBV28 with TRBJ2-1; 7 bases match TRBD2. The CDR3 covers 16 residues. Germline V lookup: CDR1 MDHEN, CDR2 SYDVKM. J was trimmed by 3 bases and V by 5 bases; bases with no gene match: 10. CDR3 sequence reads: CASSRSRGVNYNEQFF. DNA for the CDR3: TGTGCCAGCAGTAGGAGTCGGGGGGTGAACTACAATGAGCAGTTCTTC.

This clone was counted between two and nine times. The CDR3 DNA reads as TGTGCCAGCAGCTCAACTAGCGCTTCCTACGAGCAGTACTTC. Translating gives CASSSTSASYEQYF. V usage is TRBV7-8 and J usage is TRBJ2-7, with TRBD2 matching 7 bases. V gave up 4 bases and J gave up 1 base; unmatched junction bases: 4. This CDR3 has 14 residues. The germline CDR1 and CDR2 sequences are SGHVS and FQNEAQ.

This clone was seen just once. The chain joins TRBV28 to TRBJ1-2, with D hard to call. The CDR3 covers 18 residues. With 2 bases removed from V and 7 bases from J, the gap between germline ends came to 26 bases. Germline lookup yields CDR1 MDHEN and CDR2 SYDVKM. In DNA form, the CDR3 reads TGTGCCAGCAGTTTAAATACCCGGGAAGGGCTTCAACGAAGTGGCTACACCTTC. Its protein is CASSLNTREGLQRSGYTF.